The 17 T cell receptor beta chains listed next were all sequenced from one sample in a study of neoadjuvant nivolumab and ipilimumab in lung cancer. This table comes from immunoSEQ multiplex PCR, and its TCRdb copy is limited to in-frame clones, with some not included. This sample has about 4,500 clones, with around 79% found just once. The sample consisted of tumor tissue, taken after neoadjuvant nivolumab, alone or with ipilimumab, at or shortly before surgery. The source of these receptors is an adult with non-small cell lung cancer.

The chain links TRBV6-5 to TRBJ2-7, with D hard to call. CDR1 is MNHEY and CDR2 is SVGAGI in the germline V gene. This CDR3 is 14 amino acids long. With 4 bases removed from V and 2 bases from J, the gap between germline ends came to 12 bases. CDR3 amino acids: CASSSYPGPYEQYV. CDR3 coding DNA: TGTGCCAGCAGTTCCTACCCCGGGCCCTACGAGCAGTACGTC.

This chain joins TRBV5-6 and TRBJ2-2, with D maybe TRBD2 (6 bases). The CDR3 runs to 15 residues. CDR1 and CDR2 (germline): SGHDT, YYEEEE. The V and J ends lost 2 bases and 1 base respectively, with 9 bases between them. CDR3 DNA sequence: TGTGCCAGCAGCTTACGGCGGGAGAACACCGGGGAGCTGTTTTTT. Protein product: CASSLRRENTGELFF.

The rearrangement uses TRBV18 and TRBJ1-2; possibly TRBD1 for D (6 bases). Germline CDR1 reads KGHSH; CDR2 reads LQKENI. The length of the CDR3 is 13 residues. Trimming took 0 bases from V and 4 from J, leaving 6 bases between them. In nucleotides, the CDR3 is TGTGCCAGCTCACCACCAGGGGGCTATGGCTACACCTTC. It is translated as CASSPPGGYGYTF.

The count of this clone is one. The chain employs TRBV4-3 and TRBJ1-6; D remains ambiguous. V lost 5 bases, J lost 2 bases, and 10 bases lay in between. This CDR3 comprises 15 residues. CDR1 is LGHNA, CDR2 YSLEER, per germline. The CDR3 DNA reads TGCGCCAGCAGCTCCAGCCAGGCCTATAATTCACCCCTCCACTTT. Amino acid sequence: CASSSSQAYNSPLHF.

The V gene is TRBV7-9, the J gene TRBJ2-5; possible D gene TRBD2, 6 bases. CDR3 length: 11 residues. The V end was cut by 4 bases, the J end by 9 bases, with 9 bases between. The germline gives CDR1 SEHNR, CDR2 FQNEAQ (reference sequence). The CDR3 DNA follows: TGTGCCAGCAGCTCCTGGGGGGCCCAGTACTTC. It is translated as CASSSWGAQYF.

The chain is built from TRBV10-2 and TRBJ1-6; D is uncertain. From germline, CDR1 is WSHSY and CDR2 SAAADI. The CDR3 loop spans 14 amino acids. Trimming cost V 0 bases and J 12 bases, with 12 bases left between them. As DNA, the CDR3 is TGCGCCAGCAGTGAGTCGCGGAAGGGAGGACCCCTCCACTTT. Residues: CASSESRKGGPLHF.

The chain has TRBV9 and TRBJ2-1; possibly TRBD1 for D (5 bases). CDR3 size: 15 residues. Germline assignment: CDR1 SGDLS and CDR2 YYNGEE. V was shortened by 3 bases and J by 6 bases, with 16 bases between the two germline ends. For the CDR3, the DNA is TGTGCCAGCAGCGGCTCAAGGGGCAGGTTCAATGAGCAGTTCTTC. This encodes CASSGSRGRFNEQFF.

V is TRBV20-1 and J is TRBJ2-5; no reliable D call. There are 11 residues in the CDR3. CDR1 is DFQATT, CDR2 SNEGSKA, per germline (reference sequence). V lost 1 base, J lost 4 bases, and 4 bases lay in between. The CDR3, as DNA: TGCAGTGCTAGAGCCGGAGAGACCCAGTACTTC. Its translation is CSARAGETQYF.

This chain's CDR3 is CASSFALPSGRETQYF. CDR3 nucleotides: TGCGCCAGCAGCTTCGCCCTACCCAGCGGGAGGGAGACCCAGTACTTC. The chain recombines TRBV5-1 with TRBJ2-5; 9 bases are a match to TRBD2. Germline V gene lookup returns CDR1 SGHRS and CDR2 YFSETQ. The CDR3 runs to 16 residues. V gave up 2 bases and J gave up 5 bases; unmatched junction bases: 10.

The gene calls are TRBV11-2 and TRBJ1-2, with 8 nucleotides matching TRBD1. This CDR3 comprises 18 residues. The germline CDR1 and CDR2 sequences are SGHAT and FQNNGV. J gave up 0 bases and V 4 bases, and 13 bases lay outside the gene matches. The CDR3 region has the DNA TGTGCCAGCAGCTCGTTATGGGGACAGGTACAATCTAACTATGGCTACACCTTC. Translated, it gives CASSSLWGQVQSNYGYTF.

V is TRBV5-6 and J is TRBJ1-4; D gene uncertain. The ends were cut back, 0 bases at V and 10 bases at J, with 7 bases in the middle. CDR1 is SGHDT and CDR2 is YYEEEE in the germline V gene. This CDR3 region has 12 residues. The CDR3 coding sequence is TGTGCCAGCAGCTTGGATCTGCGAAAACTGTTTTTT. Translated: CASSLDLRKLFF.

The chain joins TRBV7-8 to TRBJ2-7; 7 bases map to TRBD2. CDR1 is SGHVS and CDR2 is FQNEAQ in the germline V gene. After removal of 1 base from V and 3 bases from J, the junction contained 3 bases not matched to a gene. The CDR3 contains 14 residues. The CDR3 DNA sequence: TGTGCCAGCAGCTTAGGGCTAGCGGTCTACGAGCAGTACTTC. This sequence encodes CASSLGLAVYEQYF.

The gene calls are TRBV11-2 and TRBJ1-2; perhaps TRBD1 as D (5 bases). The CDR3 consists of 17 residues. CDR1 is SGHAT, CDR2 FQNNGV, per germline. The V and J ends lost 5 bases and 2 bases respectively, with 21 bases between them. In DNA form, the CDR3 reads TGTGCCAGCAGCAAAGAACCCGCAGGGAGGAGGAACTATGGCTACACCTTC. Translating it yields CASSKEPAGRRNYGYTF. Looking up the rest from reference TRBV11-2 and TRBJ1-2 gives the full variable domain: EAGVAQSPRYKIIEKRQSVAFWCNPISGHATLYWYQQILGQGPKLLIQFQNNGVVDDSQLPKDRFSAERLKGVDSTLKIQPAKLEDSAVYLCASSKEPAGRRNYGYTFGSGTRLTVV.

This clone was detected a few times. V usage is TRBV4-1 and J usage is TRBJ2-3; D gene uncertain. Germline V gives CDR1 MGHRA, CDR2 YSYEKL. V was cut by 0 bases and J by 0 bases, with 13 bases left in between. This CDR3 spans 17 amino acids. This chain's CDR3 is CASSQDRRTRSTDTQYF. The DNA for the CDR3 is TGCGCCAGCAGCCAAGATCGTAGAACCCGTAGCACAGATACGCAGTATTTT.

V and J are TRBV6-5 and TRBJ2-1; no firm D call. V was clipped by 1 base and J by 4 bases, with 8 bases between them. This CDR3 has 14 amino acids. In germline, CDR1 is MNHEY, CDR2 SVGAGI. This chain's CDR3 is CASSYLAGYNEQFF. DNA for the CDR3: TGTGCCAGCAGTTACTTGGCTGGATACAATGAGCAGTTCTTC.

The chain uses TRBV7-9 and TRBJ2-2; possible D gene TRBD1, 5 bases. CDR3 length equals 15 residues. Germline loops: CDR1 SEHNR, CDR2 FQNEAQ (reference sequence). The V end lost 1 base, the J end lost 5 bases, and 11 bases lay between the germline ends. The CDR3 nucleotides are TGTGCCAGCAGCTTAGAGGGGCCGTCTACCGGGGAGCTGTTTTTT. Protein sequence: CASSLEGPSTGELFF.

This clone was counted a few times. This chain connects TRBV5-6 to TRBJ1-2, with TRBD1 as a possible D gene (5 bases). Trimming shortened V by 6 bases and J by 0 bases, and 12 bases separated the two germline ends. Germline CDR1 SGHDT, CDR2 YYEEEE. The CDR3 is 14 amino acids. In DNA form, the CDR3 reads TGTGCCAGCACCAAGAGACAGACTAACTATGGCTACACCTTC. Protein sequence: CASTKRQTNYGYTF.